This T cell receptor beta chain was sequenced during a study of identical twins. The study's findings and limits: Findings depended on cross-sectional statistics rather than tracking the same donors.

Healthy Caucasian donors formed the entire cohort. On this clonotype: Its antigen remains unidentified.

cDNA carried unique molecular identifiers, and a universal primer site was added by template switching. MiXCR, applied by TCRdb to the 5' RACE reads, yields one record per CDR3 protein. Of 450,000 to 650,000 distinct CDR3 sequences listed, roughly 15% were seen once; the top ten hold roughly 0.46%. These data were also filed under a second study, of yellow fever vaccine responses in identical twins.

The sequenced sample consisted of CD4+ T cells sorted from blood. The TCR originated in a woman under 30 in good health.

CDR3 DNA sequence: TGTGCCAGCTCCGATTCCGGGAGCTCCTACGAGCAGTACTTC. As protein: CASSDSGSSYEQYF. The chain employs TRBV7-2 and TRBJ2-7; tentative D call: TRBD2 (6 bases). Trimming pared 8 bases from V and 0 bases from J, leaving 14 bases between. The germline V gene encodes CDR1 SGHTA and CDR2 FQGNSA. This CDR3 has 14 residues.